Below, 18 T cell receptor beta chains from the same sample are listed, as sequenced in a study of vaccination effects on CD4 cells after COVID-19 (dated by TCRdb to 2021 to 2024). Libraries were built with the immunoSEQ multiplex PCR assay. TCRdb retrieved this table from immuneACCESS and kept in-frame rearrangements only. Not all clones are present; in checked studies, unresolved V genes account for under half, and no reason is known for the remainder. The sample table holds about 79,000 clones, of which about 70% were seen once. 1.5% to 2% of the sample is in the top ten clones. No antigen has been assigned to these receptors. In the ViraFEST assay, PBMC were stimulated with viral peptide pools, and TCR sequencing was then used to find antigen-specific CD4+ T cell clonotypes based on their expansion. After less than eleven days of culture, CD4+ T cells were isolated with the EasySep CD4+ T cell isolation kit.

This specimen was CD4+ T cells from PBMCs cultured with HCoV-229E spike peptides, taken before COVID-19 vaccination. This specimen's cell subset or site label, interpreted: HCoV-229E spike overlapping peptide pool stimulation. These receptor sequences come from a human donor who received a COVID-19 vaccine.

Comments on this clone: Other DNA sequences in this sample translate to the same CDR3. The rearrangement links TRBV18 to TRBJ2-7, with D perhaps TRBD2 (6 bases). The CDR3 sequence is 13 residues long. Germline CDR1 and CDR2: KGHSH and LQKENI. V was pared by 6 bases and J by 6 bases, with 15 bases between. The CDR3 DNA follows: TGTGCCAGCTCGCCTACCGGGGAGGCCGAGCAGTACGTC. Amino acid sequence: CASSPTGEAEQYV.

This CDR3 is CASSFGDSHQETQYF. The CDR3 nucleotides are TGCGCCAGCAGCTTCGGGGACAGCCACCAAGAGACCCAGTACTTC. This chain uses TRBV5-1 with TRBJ2-5, with TRBD1 matching over 7 bases. V lost 2 bases to trimming and J lost 0 bases; unmatched junction nucleotides: 4. This CDR3 is built from 15 residues. Germline V gene lookup returns CDR1 SGHRS and CDR2 YFSETQ.

This chain uses TRBV30 with TRBJ1-6; D not resolved. Germline CDR1 GTSNPN, CDR2 SVGIG (reference sequence). This CDR3 is built from 12 residues. Trimming cost V 2 bases and J 7 bases, with 6 bases left between them. The CDR3 sequence is CAWSRENSPLHF. The CDR3 DNA is TGTGCCTGGAGTAGAGAGAATTCACCCCTCCACTTT.

This clone was counted between two and nine times. This chain links TRBV7-9 with TRBJ2-2, with TRBD2 as a possible D gene (5 bases). CDR1 is SEHNR and CDR2 is FQNEAQ in the germline V gene (reference sequence). V gave up 5 bases and J gave up 3 bases, with 16 bases separating them. This CDR3 region has 16 residues. The CDR3 region has the DNA TGTGCCAGCAGCCCCCTGAGTTCGGGGTACACCGGGGAGCTGTTTTTT. The encoded protein is CASSPLSSGYTGELFF.

Only one count was recorded for this clone. The J gene is TRBJ1-2, the V gene TRBV5-1; D remains ambiguous. The CDR3 extends over 13 amino acids. V was pared by 0 bases and J by 9 bases, with 12 bases between. The germline V gene encodes CDR1 SGHRS and CDR2 YFSETQ. In DNA form, the CDR3 reads TGCGCCAGCAGCTTGGAGGAGACGGTGAGCTACACCTTC. Encoded protein: CASSLEETVSYTF.

The chain links TRBV18 to TRBJ2-5; D unclear. V shed 0 bases and J shed 2 bases, with 10 bases lying between them. This CDR3 region has 15 residues. Germline CDR1 KGHSH, CDR2 LQKENI. CDR3 sequence reads: CASSPPGTVQETQYF. The DNA of the CDR3 is TGTGCCAGCTCACCACCGGGAACAGTTCAAGAGACCCAGTACTTC. The full variable domain, rest sourced from reference TRBV18 and TRBJ2-5, is NAGVMQNPRHLVRRRGQEARLRCSPMKGHSHVYWYRQLPEEGLKFMVYLQKENIIDESGMPKERFSAEFPKEGPSILRIQQVVRGDSAAYFCASSPPGTVQETQYFGPGTRLLVL.

This clone was detected only once. The CDR3 is CASSVGDYGYTF. The CDR3 DNA reads as TGTGCCAGCAGCGTAGGGGACTATGGCTACACCTTC. The chain carries TRBV9 and TRBJ1-2; D is unclear. The CDR3 contains 12 residues. The V gene's germline CDR1 is SGDLS and CDR2 YYNGEE. The V gene lost 0 bases and the J gene lost 3 bases, with 3 bases spanning the gap.

The chain is built from TRBV7-8 and TRBJ2-5; D gene ambiguous. This CDR3 spans 11 amino acids. Trimming took off 3 bases at V and 5 bases at J, with 4 bases between the two ends. The germline V gene encodes CDR1 SGHVS and CDR2 FQNEAQ. CDR3 sequence (DNA): TGTGCCAGCAGCTTCGTCGAGACCCAGTACTTC. It yields the protein CASSFVETQYF. Filled out from reference TRBV7-8 and TRBJ2-5, the complete variable domain reads GAGVSQSPRYKVAKRGQDVALRCDPISGHVSLFWYQQALGQGPEFLTYFQNEAQLDKSGLPSDRFFAERPEGSVSTLKIQRTQQEDSAVYLCASSFVETQYFGPGTRLLVL.

The gene calls are TRBV7-2 and TRBJ2-7; D perhaps matches TRBD2 (7 bases). The CDR3 totals 15 residues. Trimming removed 1 base from V and 4 bases from J, with 14 bases in between. From germline, CDR1 is SGHTA and CDR2 FQGNSA. This chain's CDR3 is CASSLGPGGLYEQYV. The CDR3 nucleotides are TGTGCCAGCAGCTTAGGTCCGGGGGGCCTATACGAGCAGTACGTC.

This clone turned up a few times. The J gene is TRBJ1-2, the V gene TRBV3-1 (or the pseudogene TRBV3-2); 8 nucleotides agree with TRBD1. Germline lookup yields CDR1 LGHDT and CDR2 YNNKEL (reference sequence). Unmatched junction bases numbered 3, after V lost 2 bases and J lost 7 bases. CDR3 length equals 13 residues. The CDR3: CASSQQGAGGYTF. CDR3 coding DNA: TGTGCCAGCAGCCAACAGGGGGCTGGTGGCTACACCTTC.

The J gene is TRBJ1-2, the V gene TRBV12-3 or TRBV12-4; D uncertain. The CDR3 covers 13 residues. V was pared by 6 bases and J by 4 bases, with 12 bases between. CDR3 sequence reads: CASSKTAIYGYTF. In DNA, the CDR3 is TGTGCCAGCAGCAAGACGGCGATCTATGGCTACACCTTC.

The CDR3 is CASSPYGRAGNQPQHF. CDR3 coding DNA: TGTGCCAGCAGTCCTTATGGCCGAGCTGGCAATCAGCCCCAGCATTTT. The chain joins TRBV27 to TRBJ1-5, with D unclear. Per germline, CDR1 MNHEY and CDR2 SMNVEV (reference sequence). Trimming cost V 5 bases and J 2 bases, with 16 bases left between them. The CDR3 runs to 16 residues.

CDR3 sequence reads: CASSSQGRTEAFF. CDR3 DNA sequence: TGTGCCAGCAGCTCACAGGGGAGGACTGAAGCTTTCTTT. The V gene is TRBV11-2, the J gene TRBJ1-1; 7 bases are a match to TRBD1. The CDR3 runs to 13 residues. Trimming removed 4 bases from V and 5 bases from J; junction bases left unmatched: 4. CDR1 and CDR2 from the germline V gene are SGHAT and FQNNGV.

The sample holds a few counts of this clone. This chain joins TRBV9 and TRBJ2-3; either TRBD1 or TRBD2 may fit D (5 bases each). This CDR3 region has 16 residues. The germline V gene has CDR1 SGDLS and CDR2 YYNGEE. Trimming pared 0 bases from V and 0 bases from J, leaving 11 bases between. CDR3 sequence (DNA): TGTGCCAGCAGCGTAGGTCCGGGACCCAGCACAGATACGCAGTATTTT. This codes for CASSVGPGPSTDTQYF.

The DNA of the CDR3 is TGTGCCAGCTCACCACCAGTAGGGTGGAACACCGGGGAGCTGTTTTTT. Translated, it gives CASSPPVGWNTGELFF. This rearrangement joins TRBV18 to TRBJ2-2; D is ambiguous. CDR3 size: 16 residues. V was trimmed by 0 bases and J by 1 base, leaving 9 bases between them. CDR1 is KGHSH, CDR2 LQKENI, per germline. The whole variable domain, remainder taken from reference TRBV18 and TRBJ2-2, is NAGVMQNPRHLVRRRGQEARLRCSPMKGHSHVYWYRQLPEEGLKFMVYLQKENIIDESGMPKERFSAEFPKEGPSILRIQQVVRGDSAAYFCASSPPVGWNTGELFFGEGSRLTVL.

V gene TRBV19 combines with J gene TRBJ2-4, with D perhaps TRBD1 (5 bases). The CDR3 has 13 residues. The ends were cut back, 5 bases at V and 7 bases at J, with 12 bases in the middle. Germline CDR1 reads LNHDA; CDR2 reads SQIVND (reference sequence). CDR3 coding DNA: TGTGCCAGTAGTGAGTCCAGGGCTAACATTCAGTACTTC. It is translated as CASSESRANIQYF.

V gene TRBV19 combines with J gene TRBJ1-1; D gene ambiguous. V lost 4 bases, J lost 2 bases, and 11 bases lay in between. Germline CDR1 LNHDA, CDR2 SQIVND (reference sequence). The CDR3 sequence is 14 residues long. The CDR3 sequence is CASSSVRENTEAFF. CDR3 DNA sequence: TGTGCCAGTAGTAGCGTCCGGGAAAACACTGAAGCTTTCTTT. Combining the CDR3 with reference TRBV19 and TRBJ1-1 gives the whole variable domain DGGITQSPKYLFRKEGQNVTLSCEQNLNHDAMYWYRQDPGQGLRLIYYSQIVNDFQKGDIAEGYSVSREKKESFPLTVTSAQKNPTAFYLCASSSVRENTEAFFGQGTRLTVV.

The V call is TRBV12-3 or TRBV12-4, the J call TRBJ2-2; D gene uncertain. V was clipped by 1 base and J by 8 bases, with 8 bases between them. The CDR3 covers 13 residues. Here the CDR3 reads CASSLGFRGELFF. The CDR3 DNA sequence: TGTGCCAGCAGTTTAGGCTTCCGGGGGGAGCTGTTTTTT.